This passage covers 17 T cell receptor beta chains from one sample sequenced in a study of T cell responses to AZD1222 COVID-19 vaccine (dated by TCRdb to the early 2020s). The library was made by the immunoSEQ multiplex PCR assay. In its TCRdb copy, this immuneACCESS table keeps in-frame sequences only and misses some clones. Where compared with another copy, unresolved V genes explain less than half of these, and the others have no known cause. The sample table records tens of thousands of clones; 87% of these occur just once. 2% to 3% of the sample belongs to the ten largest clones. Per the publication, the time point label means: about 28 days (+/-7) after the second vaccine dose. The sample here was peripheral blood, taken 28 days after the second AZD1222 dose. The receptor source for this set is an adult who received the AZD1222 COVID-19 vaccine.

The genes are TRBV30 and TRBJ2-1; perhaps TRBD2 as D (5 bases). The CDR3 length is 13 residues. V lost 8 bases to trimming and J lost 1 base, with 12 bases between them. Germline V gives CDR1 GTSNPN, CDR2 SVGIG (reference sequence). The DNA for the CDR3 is TGTGCCGCGGAGCGGCAATCCTACAATGAGCAGTTCTTC. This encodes CAAERQSYNEQFF.

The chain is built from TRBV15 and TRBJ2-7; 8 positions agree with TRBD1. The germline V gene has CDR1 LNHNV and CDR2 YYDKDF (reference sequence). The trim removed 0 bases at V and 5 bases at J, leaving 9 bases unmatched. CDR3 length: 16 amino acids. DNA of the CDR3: TGTGCCACCAGCAGAGATCGGGCAGGGGGCACGAACGAGCAGTACTTC. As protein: CATSRDRAGGTNEQYF. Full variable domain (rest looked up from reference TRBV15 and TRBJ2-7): DAMVIQNPRYQVTQFGKPVTLSCSQTLNHNVMYWYQQKSSQAPKLLFHYYDKDFNNEADTPDNFQSRRPNTSFCFLDIRSPGLGDTAMYLCATSRDRAGGTNEQYFGPGTRLTVT.

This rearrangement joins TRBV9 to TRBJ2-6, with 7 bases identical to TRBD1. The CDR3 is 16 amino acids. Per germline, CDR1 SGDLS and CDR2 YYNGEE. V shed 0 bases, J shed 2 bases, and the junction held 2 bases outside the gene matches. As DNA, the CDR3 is TGTGCCAGCAGCGTAGCTCAGGGGGCTGGGGCCAACGTCCTGACTTTC. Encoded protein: CASSVAQGAGANVLTF.

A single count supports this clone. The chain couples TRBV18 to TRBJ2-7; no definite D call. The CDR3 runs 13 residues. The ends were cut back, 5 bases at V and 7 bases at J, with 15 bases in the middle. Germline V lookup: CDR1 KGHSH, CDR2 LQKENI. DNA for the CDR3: TGTGCCAGCTCAATAGGCGGAAGAGGTGAGCAGTACTTC. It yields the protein CASSIGGRGEQYF.

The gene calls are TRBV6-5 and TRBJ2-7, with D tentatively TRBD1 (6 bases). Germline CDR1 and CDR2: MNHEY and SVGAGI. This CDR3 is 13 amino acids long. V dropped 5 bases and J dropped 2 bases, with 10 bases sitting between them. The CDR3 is CASSPRQAYEQYF. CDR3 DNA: TGTGCCAGCAGTCCCCGACAGGCCTACGAGCAGTACTTC.

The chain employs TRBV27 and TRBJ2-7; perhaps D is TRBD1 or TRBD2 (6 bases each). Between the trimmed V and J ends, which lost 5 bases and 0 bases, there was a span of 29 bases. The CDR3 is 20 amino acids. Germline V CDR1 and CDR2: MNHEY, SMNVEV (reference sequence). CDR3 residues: CASSPRGRLGWEDYSYEQYF. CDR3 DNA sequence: TGTGCCAGCAGTCCTCGGGGGCGGCTGGGCTGGGAGGACTACTCCTACGAGCAGTACTTC.

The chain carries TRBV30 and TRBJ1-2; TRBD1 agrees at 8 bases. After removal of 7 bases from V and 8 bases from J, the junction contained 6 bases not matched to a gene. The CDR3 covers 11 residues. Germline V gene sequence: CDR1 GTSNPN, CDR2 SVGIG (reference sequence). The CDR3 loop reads CASRTGTGYTF. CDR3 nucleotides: TGTGCCTCTAGGACAGGGACCGGCTACACCTTC.

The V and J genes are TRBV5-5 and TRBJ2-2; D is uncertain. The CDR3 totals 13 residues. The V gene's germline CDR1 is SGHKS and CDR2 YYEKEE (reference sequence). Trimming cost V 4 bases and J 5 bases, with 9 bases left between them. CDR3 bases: TGTGCCAGCAGCCCCACTTTTACCGGGGAGCTGTTTTTT. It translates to CASSPTFTGELFF.

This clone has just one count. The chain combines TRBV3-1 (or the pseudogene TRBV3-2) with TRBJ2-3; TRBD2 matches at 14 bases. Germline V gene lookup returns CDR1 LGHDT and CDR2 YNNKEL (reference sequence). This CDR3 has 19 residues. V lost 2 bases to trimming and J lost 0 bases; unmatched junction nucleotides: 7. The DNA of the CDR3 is TGTGCCAGCAGCCAATTCGGACTAGCGGGAGGACCAAGCACAGATACGCAGTATTTT. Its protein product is CASSQFGLAGGPSTDTQYF.

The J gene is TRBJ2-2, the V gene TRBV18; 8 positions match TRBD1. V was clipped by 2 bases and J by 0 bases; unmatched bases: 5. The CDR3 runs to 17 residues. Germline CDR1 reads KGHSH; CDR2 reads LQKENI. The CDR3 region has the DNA TGTGCCAGCTCACCAGGACAGGGAGGTACGAACACCGGGGAGCTGTTTTTT. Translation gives CASSPGQGGTNTGELFF. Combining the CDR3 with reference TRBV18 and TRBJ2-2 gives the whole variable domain NAGVMQNPRHLVRRRGQEARLRCSPMKGHSHVYWYRQLPEEGLKFMVYLQKENIIDESGMPKERFSAEFPKEGPSILRIQQVVRGDSAAYFCASSPGQGGTNTGELFFGEGSRLTVL.

Written as DNA, the CDR3 is TGTGCCTGGAGTGGGGCAGGGTCCTACAATGAGCAGTTCTTC. It codes for CAWSGAGSYNEQFF. The chain uses TRBV30 and TRBJ2-1; weak D call: TRBD1 (5 bases). Germline V gene sequence: CDR1 GTSNPN, CDR2 SVGIG (reference sequence). The V end lost 1 base, the J end lost 1 base, and 8 bases lay between the germline ends. The CDR3 loop spans 14 amino acids.

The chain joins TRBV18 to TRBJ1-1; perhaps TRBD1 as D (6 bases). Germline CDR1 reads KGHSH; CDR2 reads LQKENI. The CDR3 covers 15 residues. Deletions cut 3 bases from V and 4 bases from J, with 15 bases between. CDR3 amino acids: CASSPMDSGSTEAFF. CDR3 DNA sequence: TGTGCCAGCTCACCTATGGACAGCGGGAGCACTGAAGCTTTCTTT.

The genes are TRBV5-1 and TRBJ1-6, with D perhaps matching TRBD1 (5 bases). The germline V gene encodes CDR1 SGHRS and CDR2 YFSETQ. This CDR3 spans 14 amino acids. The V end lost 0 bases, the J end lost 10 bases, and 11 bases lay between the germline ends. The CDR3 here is CASSLEGAPSPLHF. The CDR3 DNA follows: TGCGCCAGCAGCTTGGAAGGGGCACCGTCACCCCTCCACTTT.

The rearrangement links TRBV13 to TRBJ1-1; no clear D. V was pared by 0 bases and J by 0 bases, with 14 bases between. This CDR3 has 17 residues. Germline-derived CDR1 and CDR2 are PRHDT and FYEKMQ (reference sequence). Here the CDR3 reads CASSLGLNEVMNTEAFF. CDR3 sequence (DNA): TGTGCCAGCAGCTTAGGCCTTAACGAGGTCATGAACACTGAAGCTTTCTTT.

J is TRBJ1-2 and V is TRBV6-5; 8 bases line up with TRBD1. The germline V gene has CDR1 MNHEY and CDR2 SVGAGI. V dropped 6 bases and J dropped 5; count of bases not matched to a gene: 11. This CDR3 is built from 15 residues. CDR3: CASSASTGGGYGYTF. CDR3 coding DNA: TGTGCCAGCAGCGCTTCAACAGGGGGAGGTTATGGCTACACCTTC.

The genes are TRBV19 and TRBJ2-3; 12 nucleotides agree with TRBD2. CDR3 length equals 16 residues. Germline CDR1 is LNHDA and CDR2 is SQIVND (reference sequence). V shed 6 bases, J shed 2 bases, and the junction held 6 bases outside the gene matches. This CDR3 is CASRLAGGVNTDTQYF. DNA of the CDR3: TGTGCCAGTAGACTAGCGGGAGGCGTTAACACAGATACGCAGTATTTT.

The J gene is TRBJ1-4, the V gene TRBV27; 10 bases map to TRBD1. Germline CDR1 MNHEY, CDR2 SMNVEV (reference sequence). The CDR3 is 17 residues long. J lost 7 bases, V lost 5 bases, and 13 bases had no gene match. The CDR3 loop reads CASSRITGTGVREKLFF. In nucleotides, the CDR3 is TGTGCCAGCAGTCGCATCACCGGGACAGGGGTTCGTGAAAAACTGTTTTTT. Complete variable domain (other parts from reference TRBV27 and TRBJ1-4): EAQVTQNPRYLITVTGKKLTVTCSQNMNHEYMSWYRQDPGLGLRQIYYSMNVEVTDKGDVPEGYKVSRKEKRNFPLILESPSPNQTSLYFCASSRITGTGVREKLFFGSGTQLSVL.